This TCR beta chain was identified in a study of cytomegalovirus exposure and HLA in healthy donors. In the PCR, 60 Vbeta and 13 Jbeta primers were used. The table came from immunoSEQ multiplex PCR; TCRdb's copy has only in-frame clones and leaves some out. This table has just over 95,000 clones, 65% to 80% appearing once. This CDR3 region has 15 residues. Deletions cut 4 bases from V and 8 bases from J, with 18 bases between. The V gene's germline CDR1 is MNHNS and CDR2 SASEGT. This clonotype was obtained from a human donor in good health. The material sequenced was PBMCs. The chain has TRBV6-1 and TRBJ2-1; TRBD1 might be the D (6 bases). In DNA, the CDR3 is TGTGCCAGCAGTGCTTGGACAGTATTCCGGGATGAGCAGTTCTTC. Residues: CASSAWTVFRDEQFF.